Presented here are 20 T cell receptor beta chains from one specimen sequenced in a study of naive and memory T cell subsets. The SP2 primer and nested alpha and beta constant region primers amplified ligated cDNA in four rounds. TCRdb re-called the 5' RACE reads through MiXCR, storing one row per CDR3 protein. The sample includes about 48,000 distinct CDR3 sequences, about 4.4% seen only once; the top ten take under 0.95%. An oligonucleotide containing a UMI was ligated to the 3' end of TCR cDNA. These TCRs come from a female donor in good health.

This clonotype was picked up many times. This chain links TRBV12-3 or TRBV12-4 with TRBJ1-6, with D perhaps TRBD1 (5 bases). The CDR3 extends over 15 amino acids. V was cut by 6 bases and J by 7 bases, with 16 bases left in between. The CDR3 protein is CASRATDTENSPLHF. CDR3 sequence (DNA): TGTGCCAGCAGAGCCACGGACACCGAGAATTCACCCCTCCACTTT.

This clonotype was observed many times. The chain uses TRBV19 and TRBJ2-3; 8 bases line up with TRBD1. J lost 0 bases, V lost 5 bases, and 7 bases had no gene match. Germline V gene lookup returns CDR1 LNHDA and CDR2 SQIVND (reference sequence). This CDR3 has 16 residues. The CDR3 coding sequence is TGTGCCAGTAGTCCGCGGACAGGGACCAGCACAGATACGCAGTATTTT. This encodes CASSPRTGTSTDTQYF.

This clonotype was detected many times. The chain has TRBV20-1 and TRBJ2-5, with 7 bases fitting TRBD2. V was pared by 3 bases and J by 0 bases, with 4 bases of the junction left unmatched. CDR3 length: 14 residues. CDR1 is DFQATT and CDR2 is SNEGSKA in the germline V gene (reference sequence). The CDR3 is CSASSGNHQETQYF. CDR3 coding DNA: TGCAGTGCTAGCAGCGGGAATCACCAAGAGACCCAGTACTTC.

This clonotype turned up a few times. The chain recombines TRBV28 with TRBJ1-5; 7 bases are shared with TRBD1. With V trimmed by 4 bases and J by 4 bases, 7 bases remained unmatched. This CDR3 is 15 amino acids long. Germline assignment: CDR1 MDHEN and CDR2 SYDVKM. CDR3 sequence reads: CASSSEGALNQPQHF. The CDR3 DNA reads TGTGCCAGCAGTTCCGAGGGGGCTCTAAATCAGCCCCAGCATTTT.

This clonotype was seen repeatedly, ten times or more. The CDR3 here is CASSTPDLTSGNTIYF. In nucleotides, the CDR3 is TGTGCCAGCAGCACCCCGGACTTAACGTCCGGAAACACCATATATTTT. The chain recombines TRBV6-6 with TRBJ1-3; D not resolved. V lost 6 bases and J lost 4, with 19 bases in between. This CDR3 is 16 amino acids long. Germline V gene sequence: CDR1 MNHNY, CDR2 SVGAGI (reference sequence).

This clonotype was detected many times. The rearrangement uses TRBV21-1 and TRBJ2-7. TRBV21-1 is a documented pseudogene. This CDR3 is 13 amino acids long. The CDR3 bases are TGTGCCAGCAGCAGGCCAGTCGGGTACGAGCAGTACTTC. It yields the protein CASSRPVGYEQYF.

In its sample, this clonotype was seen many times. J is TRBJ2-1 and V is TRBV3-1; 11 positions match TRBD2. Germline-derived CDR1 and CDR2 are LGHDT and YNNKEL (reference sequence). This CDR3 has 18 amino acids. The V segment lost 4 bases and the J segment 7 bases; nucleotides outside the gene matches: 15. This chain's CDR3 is CASSRNQVLAGEGNEQFF. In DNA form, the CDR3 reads TGTGCCAGCAGCCGGAATCAAGTACTAGCGGGAGAAGGGAATGAGCAGTTCTTC.

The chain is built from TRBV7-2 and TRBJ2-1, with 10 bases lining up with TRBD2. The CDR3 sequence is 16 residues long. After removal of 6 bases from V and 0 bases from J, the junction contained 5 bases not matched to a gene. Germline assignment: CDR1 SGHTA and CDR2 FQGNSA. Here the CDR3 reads CASSLAGVSSYNEQFF. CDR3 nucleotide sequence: TGTGCCAGCAGTCTAGCGGGAGTCAGCTCCTACAATGAGCAGTTCTTC.

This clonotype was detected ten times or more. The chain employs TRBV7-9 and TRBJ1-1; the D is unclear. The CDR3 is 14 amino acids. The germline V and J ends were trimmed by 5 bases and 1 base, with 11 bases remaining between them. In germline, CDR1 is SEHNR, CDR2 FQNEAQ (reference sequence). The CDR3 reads CASSAEGRNTEAFF. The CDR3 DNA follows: TGTGCCAGCAGCGCAGAGGGCAGGAACACTGAAGCTTTCTTT.

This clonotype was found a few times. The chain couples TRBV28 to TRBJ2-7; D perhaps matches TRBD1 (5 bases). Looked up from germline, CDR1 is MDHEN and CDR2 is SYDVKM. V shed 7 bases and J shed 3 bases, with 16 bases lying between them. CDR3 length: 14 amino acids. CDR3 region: CASIQSGFVYEQYF. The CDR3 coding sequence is TGTGCCAGCATCCAATCAGGGTTCGTCTACGAGCAGTACTTC.

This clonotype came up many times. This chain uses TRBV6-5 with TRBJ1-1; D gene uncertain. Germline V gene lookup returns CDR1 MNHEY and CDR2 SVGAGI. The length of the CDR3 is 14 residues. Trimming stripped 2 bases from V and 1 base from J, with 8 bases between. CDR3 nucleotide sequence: TGTGCCAGCAGTTACGCCCCCGAGAACACTGAAGCTTTCTTT. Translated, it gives CASSYAPENTEAFF.

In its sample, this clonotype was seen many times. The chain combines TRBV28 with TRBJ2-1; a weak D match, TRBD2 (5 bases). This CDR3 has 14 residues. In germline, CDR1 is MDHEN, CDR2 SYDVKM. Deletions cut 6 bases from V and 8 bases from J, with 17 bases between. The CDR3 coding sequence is TGTGCCAGCAGACCGGGAAGTAATGTCCATGAGCAGTTCTTC. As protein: CASRPGSNVHEQFF.

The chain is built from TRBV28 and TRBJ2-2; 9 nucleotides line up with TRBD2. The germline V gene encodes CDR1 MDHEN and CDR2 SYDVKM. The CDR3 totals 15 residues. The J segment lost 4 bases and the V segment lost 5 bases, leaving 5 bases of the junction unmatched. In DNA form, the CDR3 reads TGTGCCAGCAGTCACCTAGCGGGACCCACCGGGGAGCTGTTTTTT. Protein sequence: CASSHLAGPTGELFF.

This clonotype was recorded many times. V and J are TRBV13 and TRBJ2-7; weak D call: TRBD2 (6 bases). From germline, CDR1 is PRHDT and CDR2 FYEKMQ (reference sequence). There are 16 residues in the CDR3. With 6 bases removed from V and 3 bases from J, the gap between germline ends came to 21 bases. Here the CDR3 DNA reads TGTGCCAGCAGTCGGGGCGGTAGCGGAGGGAACTACGAGCAGTACTTC. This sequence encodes CASSRGGSGGNYEQYF.

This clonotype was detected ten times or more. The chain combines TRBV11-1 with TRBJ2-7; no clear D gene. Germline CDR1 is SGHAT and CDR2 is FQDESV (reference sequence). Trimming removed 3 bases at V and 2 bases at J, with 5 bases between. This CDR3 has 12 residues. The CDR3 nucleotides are TGTGCCAGCAGCTTCGGAACCTACGAGCAGTACTTC. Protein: CASSFGTYEQYF.

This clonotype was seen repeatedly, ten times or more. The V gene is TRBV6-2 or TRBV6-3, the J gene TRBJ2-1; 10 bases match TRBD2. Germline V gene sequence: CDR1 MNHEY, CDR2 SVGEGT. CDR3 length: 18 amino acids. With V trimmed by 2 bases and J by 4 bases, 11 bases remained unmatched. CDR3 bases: TGTGCCAGCAGTTACCTAGCGGGAGCCGTCGCCCTATACAATGAGCAGTTCTTC. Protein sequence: CASSYLAGAVALYNEQFF.

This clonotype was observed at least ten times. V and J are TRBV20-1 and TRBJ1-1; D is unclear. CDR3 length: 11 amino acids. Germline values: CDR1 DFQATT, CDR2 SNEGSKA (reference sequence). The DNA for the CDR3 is TGCGCCGTGACCGGGAACACTGAAGCTTTCTTT. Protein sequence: CAVTGNTEAFF.

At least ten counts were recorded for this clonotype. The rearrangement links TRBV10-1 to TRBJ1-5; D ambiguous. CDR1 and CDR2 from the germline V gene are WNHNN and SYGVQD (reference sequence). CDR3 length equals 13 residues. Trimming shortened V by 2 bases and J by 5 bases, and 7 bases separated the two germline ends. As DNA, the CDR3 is TGCGCCAGCAGTGAGAGGGTGGATCAGCCCCAGCATTTT. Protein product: CASSERVDQPQHF.

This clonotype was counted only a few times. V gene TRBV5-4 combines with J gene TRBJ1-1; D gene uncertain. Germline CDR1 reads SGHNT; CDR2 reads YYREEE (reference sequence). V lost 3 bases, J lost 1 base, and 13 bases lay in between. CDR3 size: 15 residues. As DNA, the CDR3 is TGTGCCAGCAGCTCCCCGAGACGGCCGAACACTGAAGCTTTCTTT. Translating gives CASSSPRRPNTEAFF.

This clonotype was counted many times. The CDR3 region has the DNA TGTGCCAGCAGGAGGACAGGGGACGAGCAGTACTTC. Protein sequence: CASRRTGDEQYF. V gene TRBV6-1 combines with J gene TRBJ2-7, with TRBD1 matching 9 bases. CDR1 and CDR2 from the germline V gene are MNHNS and SASEGT. CDR3 size: 12 residues. The V gene end was trimmed by 6 bases and the J gene end by 5 bases; junction bases not matched to a gene: 2.